The rows below give T cell receptor beta chains drawn from one sample of a study of cytomegalovirus exposure and HLA in healthy donors. TCRdb's copy holds only in-frame clones and misses some; the assay was immunoSEQ multiplex PCR. The repertoire consists of approximately 52,000 clones, with approximately 71% occurring once and the leading ten covering under 45%. The sequencing input was PBMCs. These receptors came from a man aged 35-49 years in good health and CMV-seropositive. The CDR3 runs from the conserved cysteine through the conserved F or W. A D gene is named only where the DNA matches it firmly. Rows give clone size only sometimes, using once, few, many, or a class for an expanded clone.

d_gene | j_gene | abundance | v_gene | CDR3nt | CDR3aa
- | TRBJ1-4 | - | TRBV7-2 | TGTGCCAGCAGCTTAGGGCCGACAGTAACTAATGAAAAACTGTTTTTT | CASSLGPTVTNEKLFF
TRBD1 | TRBJ2-2 | - | TRBV6-5 | TGTGCCAGCATGCTGCAGGGGGTGGAAACCGGGGAGCTGTTTTTT | CASMLQGVETGELFF
TRBD2 | TRBJ2-3 | - | TRBV2 | TGTGCCAGCAGTGGGAGGGGAGGCGGGGGGGCAGCAGATACGCAGTATTTT | CASSGRGGGGAADTQYF
TRBD1 | TRBJ1-5 | - | TRBV7-2 | TGTGCCAGCAGCTTTCGAGGACAGGGGGTACAGCCCCAGCATTTT | CASSFRGQGVQPQHF
- | TRBJ1-1 | - | TRBV10-3 | TGTGCCATCAGTGTAGAGCGTACTATGAACACTGAAGCTTTCTTT | CAISVERTMNTEAFF
TRBD1 | TRBJ2-1 | - | TRBV2 | TGTGCCAGCAGTGCGGACAGGGCTGGGTACAATGAGCAGTTCTTC | CASSADRAGYNEQFF
- | TRBJ1-5 | few | TRBV7-2 | TGTGCCAGCAGCTTAGCGCTCAGCTCGAGGGAGCCCCAGCATTTT | CASSLALSSREPQHF
- | TRBJ1-2 | few | TRBV5-1 | TGCGCCAGCAGCCCGTCGACAGGAGACTATGGCTACACCTTC | CASSPSTGDYGYTF
- | TRBJ1-2 | - | TRBV5-1 | TGCGCCAGCAGCTTGGATGTTTTAGGGGAAAGCTATGGCTACACCTTC | CASSLDVLGESYGYTF
TRBD2 | TRBJ2-5 | few | TRBV7-3 | TGTGCCAGCAGCTTAACTAGCGGGTACCAAGAGACCCAGTACTTC | CASSLTSGYQETQYF
- | TRBJ1-1 | - | TRBV5-3 | TGTGCCAGAACCCTGAGGGCCAGCCCCATGAACACTGAAGCTTTCTTT | CARTLRASPMNTEAFF
TRBD1 | TRBJ1-4 | - | TRBV19 | TGTGCCTTAGGGGGACAGGGGGGTGAAAAACTGTTTTTT | CALGGQGGEKLFF
- | TRBJ1-6 | - | TRBV5-1 | TGCGCCAGCAGCCCCTTACAGGTGACTAATTCACCCCTCCACTTT | CASSPLQVTNSPLHF
- | TRBJ2-2 | - | TRBV19 | TGTGCCAGTAGAGGGCGGGAGACAGGGAACACCGGGGAGCTGTTTTTT | CASRGRETGNTGELFF
TRBD1 | TRBJ2-2 | - | TRBV5-1 | TGCGCCAGCAGCTTGGACGGACAGGGGGCCGGGGAGCTGTTTTTT | CASSLDGQGAGELFF
- | TRBJ2-5 | - | TRBV5-1 | TGCGCCAGCAGCTTGCAGCCGGGACTTACTCGGGAGACCCAGTACTTC | CASSLQPGLTRETQYF
TRBD1 | TRBJ1-6 | - | TRBV5-4 | TGTGCCAGCAGCTTGAATTTAGGGGGCTACGGTAATTCACCCCTCCACTTT | CASSLNLGGYGNSPLHF
TRBD2 | TRBJ2-7 | - | TRBV19 | TGTGCCAGTAGCCCGGGACTAGCGGGGTCCTCCTACGAGCAGTACTTC | CASSPGLAGSSYEQYF
TRBD1 | TRBJ2-5 | - | TRBV2 | TGTGCCAGCAACACGCAGGGGGCGGGGGAGACCCAGTACTTC | CASNTQGAGETQYF
- | TRBJ1-2 | few | TRBV4-3 | TGCGCCAGCAGCCAAGATCGTGGAGGGTTCAATGGCTACACCTTC | CASSQDRGGFNGYTF
- | TRBJ2-3 | - | TRBV6-5 | TGTGCCAGCAGCCTCTTGTGGGGGGGCACAGATACGCAGTATTTT | CASSLLWGGTDTQYF
- | TRBJ2-7 | - | TRBV6-5 | TGTGCCAGCAGTTACTACGGGGGGCTTGGGTACGAGCAGTACTTC | CASSYYGGLGYEQYF
TRBD1 | TRBJ2-1 | many | TRBV5-6 | TGTGCCAGCAGCTTAACAGGGGGCCCGAATGAGCAGTTCTTC | CASSLTGGPNEQFF
- | TRBJ2-2 | - | TRBV29-1 | TGCAGCGTTTCCGAGATTAACACCGGGGAGCTGTTTTTT | CSVSEINTGELFF
TRBD1 | TRBJ2-5 | - | TRBV5-1 | TGCGCCACTACCCGGACAGGGGCCTACCAAGAGACCCAGTACTTC | CATTRTGAYQETQYF
- | TRBJ1-6 | - | TRBV6-5 | TGTGCCACTTGGACAGCCGTGGGATATAATTCACCCCTCCACTTT | CATWTAVGYNSPLHF
- | TRBJ1-5 | - | TRBV9 | TGTGCCAGCAGCGTAAGCGTGGGGGCTCCCCCTTATCAGCCCCAGCATTTT | CASSVSVGAPPYQPQHF
TRBD1 | TRBJ2-3 | few | TRBV11-2 | TGTGCCAGCAGCTGGGACAGCACAACAGATACGCAGTATTTT | CASSWDSTTDTQYF
- | TRBJ1-1 | few | TRBV4-1 | TGCGCCAGCAGCCAAGGACTCAACGGATACACTGAAGCTTTCTTT | CASSQGLNGYTEAFF
- | TRBJ1-4 | - | TRBV15 | TGTGCCACCAGTTTGGACACCTCTAATGAAAAACTGTTTTTT | CATSLDTSNEKLFF
TRBD2 | TRBJ2-7 | - | TRBV6-5 | TGTGCCAGCAGTAGGACTAGCGACGAGCAGTACTTC | CASSRTSDEQYF
- | TRBJ1-5 | - | TRBV23-1 | TGCGCCAGCAGTCAATCGGCGGGGGGAGGTGGCAATCAGCCCCAGCATTTT | CASSQSAGGGGNQPQHF
TRBD1 | TRBJ1-2 | - | TRBV9 | TGTGCCAGGGGGGACAGGAACTTCATGGAGTCGTTCTCGGATGGCTACACCTTC | CARGDRNFMESFSDGYTF
TRBD2 | TRBJ2-1 | - | TRBV11-2 | TGTGCCAGCAGCCCTCCGGGGACTAGGGAAGGTGAGCAGTTCTTC | CASSPPGTREGEQFF
- | TRBJ2-5 | - | TRBV5-1 | TGCGCCAGCGGCTGGGGGCTTCAAGAGACCCAGTACTTC | CASGWGLQETQYF
TRBD1 | TRBJ1-1 | - | TRBV5-1 | TGCGCCAGCAGCTTGGTGGGACAGGGGGCGCAGACTGAAGCTTTCTTT | CASSLVGQGAQTEAFF
- | TRBJ2-7 | - | TRBV21-1 | TGTGCCGCCAATCAACACGGGACTAGCGGGGGGAAAAACGAGCAGTACTTC | CAANQHGTSGGKNEQYF
TRBD2 | TRBJ2-1 | few | TRBV9 | TGTGCCAGCAGCAGCTATGGCCGGACTAGCGGGGATGTCAATGAGCAGTTCTTC | CASSSYGRTSGDVNEQFF
TRBD1 | TRBJ1-3 | - | TRBV5-1 | TGCGCCAGCAGCTTGGCGACAGGGAGAAACACCATATATTTT | CASSLATGRNTIYF
- | TRBJ1-5 | - | TRBV6-1 | TGTGCCAGCAGCCGCGGACAGATGAATCAGCCCCAGCATTTT | CASSRGQMNQPQHF
TRBD1 | TRBJ2-5 | - | TRBV25-1 | TGTGCCAGCAGTGAATACACAGGGGACGAGACCCAGTACTTC | CASSEYTGDETQYF
TRBD1 | TRBJ2-3 | - | TRBV5-1 | TGCGCCAGCAGCTTCCCGAGGACAGGGGTCTTCGGTGAGACAGATACGCAGTATTTT | CASSFPRTGVFGETDTQYF
- | TRBJ2-7 | - | TRBV11-3 | TGTGCCAGCAGCTTACTAGCAGGCAACGAGCAGTACTTC | CASSLLAGNEQYF
TRBD1 | TRBJ1-2 | - | TRBV6-5 | TGTGCCAGCAGGACAGGGTTAGGCGACTATGGCTACACCTTC | CASRTGLGDYGYTF
TRBD1 | TRBJ1-5 | - | TRBV30 | TGTGCCTGGGCGGGACAGAGCAATCAGCCCCAGCATTTT | CAWAGQSNQPQHF
TRBD1 | TRBJ2-3 | few | TRBV5-6 | TGTGCCAGCAGCCCTTGGGACAGTAGCACAGATACGCAGTATTTT | CASSPWDSSTDTQYF
TRBD1 | TRBJ1-3 | - | TRBV29-1 | TGCAGCGGGGGACAGGGGTTAGGAAACACCATATATTTT | CSGGQGLGNTIYF
TRBD1 | TRBJ1-2 | once | TRBV19 | TGTGCCAGTAGTACCGCCGGGACAGAGGGTTATGGCTACACCTTC | CASSTAGTEGYGYTF